The clone carrying this TCR beta chain was seen a handful of times. Its antigen is undetermined. From RNA transcripts, TCR beta CDR3 regions were amplified. First-round RT-PCR with HTBI primers amplified the TCR CDR3 region. TCRdb processed the multiplex PCR reads anew with MiXCR; each CDR3 protein has one entry. Of around 450,000 distinct CDR3 sequences in the sample, about a sixth were seen once. If no ophthalmopathy progression occurred within 18 months, Graves' hyperthyroidism was stable. Fresh peripheral blood, less than 11 ml of it, supplied the PBMCs. The sample comes from a study of T cells in Graves' hyperthyroidism and ophthalmopathy. Study context: It was at initial diagnosis, before any treatment, that peripheral blood was collected.

Germline CDR1 is LGHDT and CDR2 is YNNKEL (reference sequence). With 3 bases removed from V and 0 bases from J, the gap between germline ends came to 12 bases. This CDR3 is 16 amino acids long. The study, taken as a whole, reports: Separating ophthalmopathy from stable hyperthyroidism was achieved by a 13 V-J model.

The sequence came from a woman under 30 with Graves' hyperthyroidism. V gene TRBV3-1 combines with J gene TRBJ2-1; the D is unclear. The sequencing input was blood. In nucleotides, the CDR3 is TGTGCCAGCAGCCACCTTAGCTTGACCTCCTACAATGAGCAGTTCTTC. Amino acids: CASSHLSLTSYNEQFF.